This T cell receptor beta chain stems from a study of spatial heterogeneity in lung cancer. Time point here: sample taken at primary tumor resection. No cells were sorted before sequencing. The whole RNA sequenced was extracted from tumor, nontumor lung or frozen PBMC. Individually, TCR cDNA molecules were each labelled with a unique molecular identifier. TCRdb fed the 5' RACE reads into MiXCR, producing one record per CDR3 protein. The sample carries 15,000 or so distinct CDR3 sequences, around a fifth recorded once. This clonotype came up many times. The junction had 5 bases not matched to a gene; V was cut back by 3 bases and J by 5 bases. This CDR3 is built from 14 residues. Germline V gene data show CDR1 as KGHSH and CDR2 as LQKENI.

The receptor was isolated from a female donor with early-stage non-small cell lung cancer. The chain links TRBV18 to TRBJ1-1; 8 bases agree with TRBD1. This material consisted of PBMCs, taken at surgery. The CDR3 DNA is TGTGCCAGCTCACCCCCGACAGGGGAAACTGAAGCTTTCTTT. This codes for CASSPPTGETEAFF.